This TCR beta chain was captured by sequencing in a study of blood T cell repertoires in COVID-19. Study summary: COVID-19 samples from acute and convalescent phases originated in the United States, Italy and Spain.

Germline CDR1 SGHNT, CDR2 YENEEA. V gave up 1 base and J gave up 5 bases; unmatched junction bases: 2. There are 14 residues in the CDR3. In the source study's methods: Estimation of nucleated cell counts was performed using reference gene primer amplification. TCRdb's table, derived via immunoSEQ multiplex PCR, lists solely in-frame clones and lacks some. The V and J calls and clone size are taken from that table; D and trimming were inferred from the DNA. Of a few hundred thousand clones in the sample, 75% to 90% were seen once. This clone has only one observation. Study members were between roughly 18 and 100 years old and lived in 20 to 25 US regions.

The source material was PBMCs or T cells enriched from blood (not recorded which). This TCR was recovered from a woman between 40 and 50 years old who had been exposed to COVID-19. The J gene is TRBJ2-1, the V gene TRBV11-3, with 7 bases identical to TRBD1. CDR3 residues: CASSLGDSHNEQFF. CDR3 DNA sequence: TGTGCCAGCAGCTTAGGGGACAGCCACAATGAGCAGTTCTTC.